The sequence of this TCR beta chain was determined in a study of T cells in tuberculosis. Unsorted cryopreserved PBMC were sequenced, averaging around 100,000 T cells per clinical donor. TCRdb's copy holds only in-frame clones and misses some; the assay was immunoSEQ multiplex PCR. Of tens of thousands of clones listed, around 87% are singletons. This CDR3 has 15 residues. V shed 4 bases and J 4 bases; nucleotides not matched to a gene: 10. Germline CDR1 MNHEY, CDR2 SVGAGI. What was sequenced was PBMCs. The chain carries TRBV6-5 and TRBJ2-7; the match to TRBD1 covers 7 bases. The TCR originated in a donor under 30 with latent tuberculosis or without tuberculosis infection. For the CDR3, the DNA is TGTGCCAGCAGTTTAGGGACAGAACGGAGGTACGAGCAGTACTTC. Translating it yields CASSLGTERRYEQYF.